This T cell receptor beta chain was identified during a study of blood T cell repertoires in COVID-19. Across the study: Acute-phase and convalescent COVID-19 samples originated in the United States, Italy and Spain.

Source study methods: Amplification of reference gene primers was used by the study to estimate nucleated cell counts. Sequencing was performed with immunoSEQ multiplex PCR; in TCRdb, only in-frame clones are kept and a portion is missing. The V and J calls and clone size are taken from that table; D and trimming were inferred from the DNA. The data show 150,000 to 200,000 clones, 70% to 90% seen once. This CDR3 spans 18 amino acids. V was pared by 0 bases and J by 5 bases, with 10 bases of the junction left unmatched. Germline V CDR1 and CDR2: MGHRA, YSYEKL. Seattle patients were enrolled during active infection and followed longitudinally.

The sequence came from a woman aged 60-70 years with COVID-19, enrolled during active disease. Sequenced sample: peripheral blood. The gene calls are TRBV4-1 and TRBJ2-5; 12 bases fit TRBD2. For the CDR3, the DNA is TGCGCCAGCAGCCAAGATTGGCTAGCGGGAGGGCCTGGGGAGACCCAGTACTTC. Residues: CASSQDWLAGGPGETQYF.